This T cell receptor (beta chain) was obtained from a study of blood T cell repertoires in COVID-19. Across the study: There were acute and convalescent COVID-19 samples, and they came from the United States, Italy and Spain. T cells, B-cell-depleted T cells, or PBMCs provided the cDNA or gDNA that served as material.

The assay was immunoSEQ multiplex PCR, and TCRdb's table has in-frame clones only and misses some. The data contain fewer than 250,000 clones, 85% to 90% of them seen just once; the ten biggest clones take up 0.65% to 0.95%. CDR3 length: 15 residues. The germline gives CDR1 SGHNT, CDR2 YYREEE (reference sequence). V lost 0 bases to trimming and J lost 8 bases, with 14 bases between them. This clone was recorded only once. The clonotype originates from a woman in her 70s with acute or convalescent COVID-19. Material for sequencing was peripheral blood. V usage is TRBV5-4 and J usage is TRBJ1-4, with D tentatively TRBD1 (5 bases). The CDR3 here is CASSLAGQGREKLFF. The CDR3 DNA reads TGTGCCAGCAGCTTGGCCGGGCAGGGAAGGGAAAAACTGTTTTTT.